This T cell receptor (beta chain) came from a study of molecular identifiers for immune sequencing clone quantification. TCRdb itself ran the PCR reads through MiXCR, one entry per CDR3 protein. This table has about 510,000 distinct CDR3 sequences, roughly a fifth appearing once. CDR1 is GTSNPN, CDR2 SVGIG, per germline (reference sequence). V lost 8 bases and J 5 bases, leaving 9 bases between the germline ends. This CDR3 has 10 amino acids. The TCR was taken from a human donor in good health. Some libraries in this study had Jurkat cell RNA spiked in. V and J are TRBV30 and TRBJ1-1, with D hard to call. Sequenced: naive CD8+ T cells from blood, with Jurkat cell RNA spiked in. The subset was: FACS-sorted CD8+CD4-CCR7+CD45RA+ naive T cells. CDR3 amino acids: CAAGETEAFF. In nucleotides, the CDR3 is TGTGCCGCCGGTGAAACTGAAGCTTTCTTT.